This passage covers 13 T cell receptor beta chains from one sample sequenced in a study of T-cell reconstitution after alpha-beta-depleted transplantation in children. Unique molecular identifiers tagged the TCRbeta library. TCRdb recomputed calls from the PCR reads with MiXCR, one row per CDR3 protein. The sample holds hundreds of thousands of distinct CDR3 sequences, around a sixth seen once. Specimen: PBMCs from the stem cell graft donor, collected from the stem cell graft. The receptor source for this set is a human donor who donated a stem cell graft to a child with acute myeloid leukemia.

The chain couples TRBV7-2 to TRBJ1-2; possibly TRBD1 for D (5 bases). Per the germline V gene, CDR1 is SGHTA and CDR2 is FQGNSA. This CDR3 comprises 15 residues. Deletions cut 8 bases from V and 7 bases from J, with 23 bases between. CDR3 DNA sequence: TGTGCCAGCTTAGAGTCTACAGGAACGAGGACTGGCTACACCTTC. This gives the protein CASLESTGTRTGYTF. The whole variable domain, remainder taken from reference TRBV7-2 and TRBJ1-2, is GAGVSQSPSNKVTEKGKDVELRCDPISGHTALYWYRQSLGQGLEFLIYFQGNSAPDKSGLPSDRFSAERTGGSVSTLTIQRTQQEDSAVYLCASLESTGTRTGYTFGSGTRLTVV.

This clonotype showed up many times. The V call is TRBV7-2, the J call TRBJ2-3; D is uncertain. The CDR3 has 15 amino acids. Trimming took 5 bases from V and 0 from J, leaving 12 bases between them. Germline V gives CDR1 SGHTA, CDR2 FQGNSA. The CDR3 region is CASSPRASSTDTQYF. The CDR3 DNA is TGTGCCAGCAGCCCTAGAGCTTCTAGCACAGATACGCAGTATTTT.

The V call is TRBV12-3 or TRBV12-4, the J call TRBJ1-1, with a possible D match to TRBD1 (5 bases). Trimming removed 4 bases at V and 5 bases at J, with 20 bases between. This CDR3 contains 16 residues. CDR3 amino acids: CASSSPGGGRGTEAFF. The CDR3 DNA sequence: TGTGCCAGCAGTTCCCCCGGGGGAGGGAGGGGAACTGAAGCTTTCTTT.

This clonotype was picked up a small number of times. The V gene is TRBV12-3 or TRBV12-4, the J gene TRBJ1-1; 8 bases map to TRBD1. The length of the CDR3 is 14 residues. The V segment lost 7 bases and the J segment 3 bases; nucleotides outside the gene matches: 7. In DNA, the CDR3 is TGTGCCAGCACCACAGGGGGGAGAGACACTGAAGCTTTCTTT. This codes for CASTTGGRDTEAFF.

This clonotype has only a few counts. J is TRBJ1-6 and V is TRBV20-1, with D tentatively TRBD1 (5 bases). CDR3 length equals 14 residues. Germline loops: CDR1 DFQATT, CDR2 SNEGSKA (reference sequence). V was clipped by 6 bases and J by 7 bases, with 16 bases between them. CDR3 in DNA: TGCAGTGCCACCGACGCAGGGCTGAATTCACCCCTCCACTTT. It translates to CSATDAGLNSPLHF.

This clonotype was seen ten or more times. The chain's CDR3 is CASSLEGQGTGELFF. CDR3 in DNA: TGTGCCAGCAGCTTGGAGGGGCAGGGCACCGGGGAGCTGTTTTTT. V and J are TRBV13 and TRBJ2-2; TRBD2 might be the D (6 bases). The CDR3 totals 15 residues. The V and J ends lost 3 bases and 4 bases respectively, with 12 bases between them. The germline V gene has CDR1 PRHDT and CDR2 FYEKMQ (reference sequence).

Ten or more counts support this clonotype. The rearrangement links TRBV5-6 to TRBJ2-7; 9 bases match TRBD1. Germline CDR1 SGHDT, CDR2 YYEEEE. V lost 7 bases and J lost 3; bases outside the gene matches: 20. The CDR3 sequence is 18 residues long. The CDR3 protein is CASSNERGTGNIFYEQYF. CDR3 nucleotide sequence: TGTGCCAGCTCGAACGAACGAGGGACAGGGAACATATTCTACGAGCAGTACTTC.

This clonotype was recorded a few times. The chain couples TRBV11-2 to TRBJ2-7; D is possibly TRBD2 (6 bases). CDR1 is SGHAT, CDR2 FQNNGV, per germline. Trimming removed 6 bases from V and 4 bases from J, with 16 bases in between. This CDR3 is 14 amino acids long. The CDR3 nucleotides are TGTGCCAGCAGTTCCCCGGGACTCCTATACGAGCAGTACGTC. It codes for CASSSPGLLYEQYV.

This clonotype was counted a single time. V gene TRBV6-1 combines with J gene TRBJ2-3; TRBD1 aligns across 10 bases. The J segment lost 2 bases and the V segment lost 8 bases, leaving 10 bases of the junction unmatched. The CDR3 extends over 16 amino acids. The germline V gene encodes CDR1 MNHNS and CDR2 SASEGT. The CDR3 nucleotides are TGTGCCAGCCAAGGGGACAGGGGCGAACCCACAGATACGCAGTATTTT. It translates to CASQGDRGEPTDTQYF.

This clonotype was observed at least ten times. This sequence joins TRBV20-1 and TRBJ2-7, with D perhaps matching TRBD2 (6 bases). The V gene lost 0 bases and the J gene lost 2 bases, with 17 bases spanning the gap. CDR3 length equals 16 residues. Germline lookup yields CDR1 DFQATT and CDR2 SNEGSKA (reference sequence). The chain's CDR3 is CSARDFRRDSTYEQYF. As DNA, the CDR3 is TGCAGTGCTAGAGATTTCCGTCGGGACTCTACCTACGAGCAGTACTTC.

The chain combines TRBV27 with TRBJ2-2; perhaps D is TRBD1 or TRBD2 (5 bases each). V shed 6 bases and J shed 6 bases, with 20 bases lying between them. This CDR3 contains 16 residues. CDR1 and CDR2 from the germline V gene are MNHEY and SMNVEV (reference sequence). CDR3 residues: CASSDRGGMGAGELFF. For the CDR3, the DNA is TGTGCCAGCAGCGACAGAGGTGGGATGGGGGCCGGGGAGCTGTTTTTT.

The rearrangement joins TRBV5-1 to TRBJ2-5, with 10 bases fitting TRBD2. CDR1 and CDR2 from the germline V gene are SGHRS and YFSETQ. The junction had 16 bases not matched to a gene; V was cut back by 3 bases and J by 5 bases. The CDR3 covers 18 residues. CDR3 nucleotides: TGCGCCAGCAGCTCCCCTTCTAGCGGGGGAGCCGTTGGGGAGACCCAGTACTTC. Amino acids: CASSSPSSGGAVGETQYF.

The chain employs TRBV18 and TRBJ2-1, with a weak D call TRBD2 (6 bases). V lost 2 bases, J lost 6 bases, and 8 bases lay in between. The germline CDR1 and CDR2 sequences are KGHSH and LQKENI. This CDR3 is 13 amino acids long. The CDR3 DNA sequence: TGTGCCAGCTCACCAGGGACTCCCAATGAGCAGTTCTTC. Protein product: CASSPGTPNEQFF.